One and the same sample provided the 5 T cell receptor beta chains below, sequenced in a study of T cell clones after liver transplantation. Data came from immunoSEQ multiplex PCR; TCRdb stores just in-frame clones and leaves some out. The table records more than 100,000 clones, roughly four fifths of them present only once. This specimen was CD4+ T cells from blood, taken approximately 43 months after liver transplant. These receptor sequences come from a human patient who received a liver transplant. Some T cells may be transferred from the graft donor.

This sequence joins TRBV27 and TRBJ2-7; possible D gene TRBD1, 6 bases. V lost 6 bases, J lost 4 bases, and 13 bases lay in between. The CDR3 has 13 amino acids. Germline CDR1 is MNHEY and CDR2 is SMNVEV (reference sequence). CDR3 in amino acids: CASSLKQGYEQYF. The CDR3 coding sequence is TGTGCCAGCAGCCTTAAACAGGGATACGAGCAGTACTTC.

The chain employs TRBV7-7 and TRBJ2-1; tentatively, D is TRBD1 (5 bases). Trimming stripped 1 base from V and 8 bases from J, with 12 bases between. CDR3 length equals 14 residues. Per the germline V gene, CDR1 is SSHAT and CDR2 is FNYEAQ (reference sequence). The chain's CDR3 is CASSLEGVGDEQFF. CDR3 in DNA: TGTGCCAGCAGCTTAGAAGGGGTCGGTGATGAGCAGTTCTTC. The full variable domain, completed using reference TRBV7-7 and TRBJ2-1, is GAGVSQSPRYKVTKRGQDVTLRCDPISSHATLYWYQQALGQGPEFLTYFNYEAQPDKSGLPSDRFSAERPEGSISTLTIQRTEQRDSAMYRCASSLEGVGDEQFFGPGTRLTVL.

The CDR3 loop is CASSLVQGGYEQYF. DNA for the CDR3: TGCGCCAGCAGCTTAGTTCAGGGGGGCTACGAGCAGTACTTC. The chain uses TRBV5-1 and TRBJ2-7; weak D call: TRBD1 (7 bases). The CDR3 totals 14 residues. CDR1 is SGHRS and CDR2 is YFSETQ in the germline V gene. V gave up 2 bases and J gave up 3 bases, with 12 bases separating them.

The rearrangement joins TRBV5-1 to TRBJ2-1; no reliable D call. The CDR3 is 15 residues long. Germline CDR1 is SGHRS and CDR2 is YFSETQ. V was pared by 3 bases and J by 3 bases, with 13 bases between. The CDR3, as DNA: TGCGCCAGCAGCTCAGGAGAACTCCTCTACAATGAGCAGTTCTTC. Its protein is CASSSGELLYNEQFF.

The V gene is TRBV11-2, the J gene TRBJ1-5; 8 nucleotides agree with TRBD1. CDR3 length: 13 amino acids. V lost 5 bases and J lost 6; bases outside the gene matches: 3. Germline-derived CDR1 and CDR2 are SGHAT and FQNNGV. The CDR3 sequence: CASSTDRVQPQHF. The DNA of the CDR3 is TGTGCCAGCAGCACGGACAGGGTTCAGCCCCAGCATTTT.